These T cell receptor beta chains were read from a single sample in a study of T cells in Graves' hyperthyroidism and ophthalmopathy. TCRdb called the multiplex PCR reads again in MiXCR, with one record for every CDR3 protein. The table shows hundreds of thousands of distinct CDR3 sequences, with roughly a sixth occurring only once. The sequenced material came from blood. The receptors here all came from a woman in her 50s with Graves' hyperthyroidism that later progressed to Graves' ophthalmopathy. Each CDR3 is given with its conserved first and last residue. A D gene is named only where the DNA matches it firmly.

d_gene: .
v_gene: TRBV4-1
CDR3aa: CASSQPQSQETQYF

d_gene: .
v_gene: TRBV7-7
CDR3aa: CASSLGTPDGETQYF

d_gene: .
v_gene: TRBV7-3
CDR3aa: CASSSSLSETQYF

d_gene: .
v_gene: TRBV18
CDR3aa: CASSPLAARQSPTGELFF

d_gene: .
v_gene: TRBV6-1
CDR3aa: CASSQGTRAFF

d_gene: .
v_gene: TRBV20-1
CDR3aa: CSATHNNEKLFF

d_gene: .
v_gene: TRBV20-1
CDR3aa: CSALGPNGYTF

d_gene: .
v_gene: TRBV10-2
CDR3aa: CASSGPGPNSITGANVLTF

d_gene: .
v_gene: TRBV4-1
CDR3aa: CASSQDPGFEQYF

d_gene: .
v_gene: TRBV5-6
CDR3aa: CASSPTDDRSYNEQFF

d_gene: TRBD2
v_gene: TRBV3-1
CDR3aa: CASSQDVSSGVYNEQFF

d_gene: .
v_gene: TRBV7-8
CDR3aa: CASSRSGFSGNTIYF

d_gene: TRBD2
v_gene: TRBV13
CDR3aa: CASSIRTSGYEQYF

d_gene: .
v_gene: TRBV29-1
CDR3aa: CNVDAGIQETQYF

d_gene: .
v_gene: TRBV29-1
CDR3aa: CSVGPEGFYGYTF

d_gene: TRBD1
v_gene: TRBV3-1
CDR3aa: CASSQGAAGANVLTF

d_gene: .
v_gene: TRBV6-2/TRBV6-3
CDR3aa: CASSDRNNQPQHF

d_gene: .
v_gene: TRBV7-6
CDR3aa: CASSPSPGARVYEQYF

d_gene: TRBD1
v_gene: TRBV30
CDR3aa: CAWSAQTGAGNQPQHF

d_gene: TRBD1
v_gene: TRBV2
CDR3aa: CASSYTGGVYGYTF

d_gene: TRBD1
v_gene: TRBV7-2
CDR3aa: CASSWDRGPGELFF

d_gene: .
v_gene: TRBV12-3/TRBV12-4
CDR3aa: CASILGTLHNEQFF

d_gene: .
v_gene: TRBV9
CDR3aa: CASSLPGHDTGELFF

d_gene: TRBD2
v_gene: TRBV11-2
CDR3aa: CASSSHPSGGPSTDTQYF

d_gene: TRBD1
v_gene: TRBV7-3
CDR3aa: CASSPRQGTEASF